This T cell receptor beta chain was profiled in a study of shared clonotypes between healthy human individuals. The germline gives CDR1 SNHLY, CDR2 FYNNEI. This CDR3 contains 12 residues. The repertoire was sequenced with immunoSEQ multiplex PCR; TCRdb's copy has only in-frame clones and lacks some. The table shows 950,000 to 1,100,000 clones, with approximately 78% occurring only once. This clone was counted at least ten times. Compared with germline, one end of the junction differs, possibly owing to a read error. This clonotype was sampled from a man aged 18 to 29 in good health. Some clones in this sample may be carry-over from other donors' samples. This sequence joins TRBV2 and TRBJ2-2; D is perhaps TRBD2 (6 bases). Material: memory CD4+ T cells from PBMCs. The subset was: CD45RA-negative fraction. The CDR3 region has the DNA TGTGCCAGCAGTGAGGTTTCCGGGGGGCTGTTTTTT. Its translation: CASSEVSGGLFF.